The clone carrying this TCR beta chain was counted at least ten times. The antigen is unknown. The sample originates from a study of HIV-infected patients and healthy controls. General study findings and limits: Unequal distinct sequence numbers between patients and controls complicated comparisons.

The V gene lost 0 bases and the J gene lost 1 base, with 9 bases spanning the gap. CDR3 length equals 15 residues. Looked up from germline, CDR1 is LGHDT and CDR2 is YNNKEL (reference sequence). Reverse transcription used around 500 ng RNA and constant-region primers for alpha and beta. Alpha and beta chain libraries were made separately by chain-specific third strand synthesis with multiplexing indices. TCRdb reprocessed the 5' RACE reads via MiXCR and lists one record per CDR3 protein. Of approximately 15,000 distinct CDR3 sequences listed, approximately 5% are singletons. No cell fractionation was done, so the repertoire covers all unsorted peripheral blood T cells.

The sequenced sample consisted of blood. V and J are TRBV3-1 and TRBJ2-5; D might be TRBD2 (6 bases). This receptor was taken from an adult in good health. The CDR3 DNA reads TGTGCCAGCAGCCAAGAGTCTAGCGTCCAAGAGACCCAGTACTTC. Its protein product is CASSQESSVQETQYF.